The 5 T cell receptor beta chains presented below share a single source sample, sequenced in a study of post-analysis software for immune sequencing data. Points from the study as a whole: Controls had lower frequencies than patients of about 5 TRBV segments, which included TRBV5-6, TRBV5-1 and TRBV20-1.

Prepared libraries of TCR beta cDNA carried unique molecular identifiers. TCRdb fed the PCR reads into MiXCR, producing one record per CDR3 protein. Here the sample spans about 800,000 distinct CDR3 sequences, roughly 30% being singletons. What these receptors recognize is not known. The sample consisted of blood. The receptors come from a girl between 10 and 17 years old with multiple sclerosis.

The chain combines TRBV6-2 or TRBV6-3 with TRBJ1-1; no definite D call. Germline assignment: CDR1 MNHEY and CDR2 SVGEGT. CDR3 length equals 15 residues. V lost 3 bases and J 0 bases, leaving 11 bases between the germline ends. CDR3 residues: CASSYGGRMNTEAFF. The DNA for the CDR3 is TGTGCCAGCAGTTATGGTGGGAGGATGAACACTGAAGCTTTCTTT.

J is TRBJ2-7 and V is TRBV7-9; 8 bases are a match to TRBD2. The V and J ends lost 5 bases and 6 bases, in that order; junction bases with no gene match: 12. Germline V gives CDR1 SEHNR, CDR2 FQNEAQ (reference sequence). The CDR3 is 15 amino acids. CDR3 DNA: TGTGCCAGCAGCCTACTTACTAGCGGACAATGCGAGCAGTACTTC. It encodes CASSLLTSGQCEQYF. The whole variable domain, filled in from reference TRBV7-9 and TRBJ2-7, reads DTGVSQNPRHKITKRGQNVTFRCDPISEHNRLYWYRQTLGQGPEFLTYFQNEAQLEKSRLLSDRFSAERPKGSFSTLEIQRTEQGDSAMYLCASSLLTSGQCEQYFGPGTRLTVT.

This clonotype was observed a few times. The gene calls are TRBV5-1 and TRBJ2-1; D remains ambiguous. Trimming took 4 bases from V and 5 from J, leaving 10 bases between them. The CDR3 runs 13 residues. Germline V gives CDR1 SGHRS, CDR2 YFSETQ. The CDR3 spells CASSPPPDNEQFF. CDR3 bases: TGCGCCAGCAGCCCCCCCCCAGACAATGAGCAGTTCTTC. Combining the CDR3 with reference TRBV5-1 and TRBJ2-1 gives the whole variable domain KAGVTQTPRYLIKTRGQQVTLSCSPISGHRSVSWYQQTPGQGLQFLFEYFSETQRNKGNFPGRFSGRQFSNSRSEMNVSTLELGDSALYLCASSPPPDNEQFFGPGTRLTVL.

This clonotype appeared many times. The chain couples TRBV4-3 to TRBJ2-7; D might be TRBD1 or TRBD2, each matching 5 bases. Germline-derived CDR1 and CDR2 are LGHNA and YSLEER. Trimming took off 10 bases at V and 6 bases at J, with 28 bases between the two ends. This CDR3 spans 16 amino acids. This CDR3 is CATPGLASKIMCEQYF. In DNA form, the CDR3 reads TGCGCCACCCCGGGGCTGGCTAGCAAAATTATGTGCGAGCAGTACTTC.

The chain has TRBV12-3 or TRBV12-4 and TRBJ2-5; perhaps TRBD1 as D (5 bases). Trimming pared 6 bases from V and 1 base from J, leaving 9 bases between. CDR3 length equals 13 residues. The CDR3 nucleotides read TGTGCCAGCAGGGTTGACAGCCAAGAGACCCAGTACTTC. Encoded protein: CASRVDSQETQYF.